These 20 T cell receptor beta chains came from one sample sequenced in a study of OX40 agonist ivuxolimab in advanced cancers. The library was generated by the immunoSEQ multiplex PCR assay. TCRdb retrieved this table from immuneACCESS and kept in-frame rearrangements only. Not all clones are present; in checked studies, unresolved V genes account for under half, and no reason is known for the remainder. This sample comprises about 46,000 clones, about 89% of them detected only once. Roughly 10% of the sample goes to the ten largest clones. The input for sequencing was CD4+ or CD8+ T cells sorted from blood, taken in a trial of the OX40 agonist ivuxolimab. The receptors originated from an adult with an advanced solid tumor such as melanoma, head and neck, liver or kidney cancer.

J is TRBJ2-1 and V is TRBV6-4; 11 positions match TRBD1. The CDR3 loop spans 16 amino acids. Germline V CDR1 and CDR2: MRHNA, SNTAGT. V gave up 0 bases and J gave up 7 bases; unmatched junction bases: 5. The CDR3 DNA reads TGTGCCAGCAGTGACTCACCGGGGACAGGGGGAAATGAGCAGTTCTTC. Protein sequence: CASSDSPGTGGNEQFF.

This clone was detected once. The chain combines TRBV12-2 with TRBJ2-6; TRBD1, the table's D call, was not compared with the DNA. TRBV12-2 is shown as a pseudogene. CDR3 size: 21 residues. The CDR3 spells CASRLAESGAHPHSGANVLTF. As DNA, the CDR3 is TGTGCAAGTCGCTTAGCCGAGTCAGGGGCCCACCCCCACTCTGGGGCCAACGTCCTGACTTTC.

The V call is TRBV9, the J call TRBJ2-2; D not certain. The V and J ends lost 0 bases and 7 bases respectively, with 4 bases between them. The germline V gene has CDR1 SGDLS and CDR2 YYNGEE. This CDR3 region has 12 residues. The CDR3 DNA reads TGTGCCAGCAGCGTAGAATTCGGGGAGCTGTTTTTT. This translates into CASSVEFGELFF.

This CDR3 reads CASSPRSGGLYEQYF. The CDR3 DNA reads as TGTGCCAGCAGCCCTCGAAGTGGAGGACTTTACGAGCAGTACTTC. The V and J genes are TRBV9 and TRBJ2-7; possibly TRBD2 for D (5 bases). The CDR3 spans 15 residues. Looked up from germline, CDR1 is SGDLS and CDR2 is YYNGEE. V lost 4 bases and J 4 bases, leaving 18 bases between the germline ends.

The gene calls are TRBV9 and TRBJ2-3; 7 positions match TRBD2. V shed 1 base, J shed 0 bases, and the junction held 5 bases outside the gene matches. Germline lookup yields CDR1 SGDLS and CDR2 YYNGEE. CDR3 length: 16 residues. The DNA of the CDR3 is TGTGCCAGCAGCGTAACTAGCGATCGAAGCACAGATACGCAGTATTTT. Translation gives CASSVTSDRSTDTQYF.

Of note for this clone: This may come from a read error, since a much larger clone is one base off. This chain links TRBV6-5 with TRBJ2-1; D might be TRBD1 or TRBD2, each matching 5 bases. V was pared by 8 bases and J by 0 bases, with 5 bases between. The CDR3 is 12 residues long. Germline assignment: CDR1 MNHEY and CDR2 SVGAGI. The CDR3 is CASGGSYNEQFF. CDR3 in DNA: TGTGCCAGCGGGGGCTCCTACAATGAGCAGTTCTTC.

The chain has TRBV29-1 and TRBJ1-1, with D possibly TRBD1 on 5 matching bases. Germline CDR1 and CDR2: SQVTM and ANQGSEA. Trimming shortened V by 3 bases and J by 9 bases, and 14 bases separated the two germline ends. The CDR3 sequence is 12 residues long. The CDR3 region is CSVDRDAVKAFF. The CDR3 DNA sequence: TGCAGCGTTGACAGGGACGCCGTGAAAGCTTTCTTT.

The chain employs TRBV5-6 and TRBJ2-7, with D perhaps matching TRBD2 (5 bases). There are 13 residues in the CDR3. V lost 5 bases, J lost 1 base, and 10 bases lay in between. Germline loops: CDR1 SGHDT, CDR2 YYEEEE. The CDR3: CASRTGMSYEQYF. The DNA of the CDR3 is TGTGCCAGCAGAACCGGGATGTCCTACGAGCAGTACTTC.

The V gene is TRBV6-1, the J gene TRBJ1-5, with D uncertain. CDR1 MNHNS and CDR2 SASEGT come from the germline V gene. The CDR3 has 15 residues. Trimming cost V 3 bases and J 3 bases, with 12 bases left between them. CDR3 bases: TGTGCCAGCAGTGACTCGCCGAGGATCAATCAGCCCCAGCATTTT. It encodes CASSDSPRINQPQHF.

Of note for this clone: The sample contains more than one DNA sequence encoding this CDR3. This CDR3 reads CASSFDRSSYEQYF. CDR3 in DNA: TGTGCCAGCAGCTTCGACAGGAGCTCCTACGAGCAGTACTTC. The rearrangement joins TRBV13 to TRBJ2-7, with a possible D match to TRBD1 (6 bases). Trimming removed 3 bases from V and 0 bases from J, with 9 bases in between. This CDR3 has 14 amino acids. Germline V lookup: CDR1 PRHDT, CDR2 FYEKMQ (reference sequence).

On this clone itself: The same CDR3 is also encoded by other DNA sequences in this sample. The chain is built from TRBV5-1 and TRBJ1-1; D is ambiguous. Germline CDR1 reads SGHRS; CDR2 reads YFSETQ. This CDR3 is 16 amino acids long. V shed 0 bases and J shed 1 base, with 13 bases lying between them. CDR3 nucleotide sequence: TGCGCCAGCAGCTTGGCCTATCATTCGGGGAACACTGAAGCTTTCTTT. It is translated as CASSLAYHSGNTEAFF. Based on the CDR3 plus reference TRBV5-1 and TRBJ1-1, the full variable domain is KAGVTQTPRYLIKTRGQQVTLSCSPISGHRSVSWYQQTPGQGLQFLFEYFSETQRNKGNFPGRFSGRQFSNSRSEMNVSTLELGDSALYLCASSLAYHSGNTEAFFGQGTRLTVV.

The chain carries TRBV11-2 and TRBJ2-7; no firm D call. The V end lost 0 bases, the J end lost 1 base, and 4 bases lay between the germline ends. The germline CDR1 and CDR2 sequences are SGHAT and FQNNGV. The length of the CDR3 is 13 residues. This CDR3 is CASSLDLSYEQYF. DNA of the CDR3: TGTGCCAGCAGCTTAGATCTTTCCTACGAGCAGTACTTC.

The J gene is TRBJ2-1, the V gene TRBV4-1; TRBD1 is a possible D gene (5 bases). CDR1 and CDR2 from the germline V gene are MGHRA and YSYEKL. This CDR3 contains 14 residues. V was cut by 4 bases and J by 7 bases, with 14 bases left in between. CDR3 protein: CASSPGQGLNEQFF. In DNA, the CDR3 is TGCGCCAGCAGCCCCGGCCAGGGTCTAAATGAGCAGTTCTTC.

The J gene is TRBJ1-2, the V gene TRBV5-5; TRBD1 might be the D (5 bases). Per the germline V gene, CDR1 is SGHKS and CDR2 is YYEKEE (reference sequence). V was cut by 3 bases and J by 1 base, with 13 bases left in between. The CDR3 is 15 amino acids. The CDR3 protein is CASSSRTGDNYGYTF. The CDR3 DNA is TGTGCCAGCAGCTCAAGGACGGGGGATAACTATGGCTACACCTTC.

DNA for the CDR3: TGTGCCAGCAGTTTCTTAATCGTCGGGGGGGAGCAGTTCTTC. Its protein is CASSFLIVGGEQFF. The gene calls are TRBV27 and TRBJ2-1; TRBD2 aligns across 7 bases. Trimming cost V 3 bases and J 10 bases; bases outside gene matches: 9. The CDR3 sequence is 14 residues long. From germline, CDR1 is MNHEY and CDR2 SMNVEV (reference sequence).

The gene calls are TRBV9 and TRBJ2-2; D call uncertain. In germline, CDR1 is SGDLS, CDR2 YYNGEE. With 3 bases removed from V and 2 bases from J, the gap between germline ends came to 8 bases. The CDR3 loop spans 14 amino acids. The CDR3, as DNA: TGTGCCAGCAGCGGGACCCCTAACACCGGGGAGCTGTTTTTT. Protein sequence: CASSGTPNTGELFF. Combining the CDR3 with reference TRBV9 and TRBJ2-2 gives the whole variable domain DSGVTQTPKHLITATGQRVTLRCSPRSGDLSVYWYQQSLDQGLQFLIQYYNGEERAKGNILERFSAQQFPDLHSELNLSSLELGDSALYFCASSGTPNTGELFFGEGSRLTVL.

The rearrangement uses TRBV19 and TRBJ2-7; D might be TRBD1 or TRBD2, each matching 5 bases. Germline values: CDR1 LNHDA, CDR2 SQIVND (reference sequence). Between the trimmed V and J ends, which lost 1 base and 2 bases, there was a span of 9 bases. The CDR3 covers 14 residues. The CDR3 region is CASSIGVGAYEQYF. Written as DNA, the CDR3 is TGTGCCAGTAGTATAGGTGTGGGGGCCTACGAGCAGTACTTC.

The CDR3 DNA is TGTGCCAGCAGTTACTCGCCAGGGGACCACCAAGAGACCCAGTACTTC. It is translated as CASSYSPGDHQETQYF. The V gene is TRBV6-5, the J gene TRBJ2-5, with D tentatively TRBD1 (6 bases). In germline, CDR1 is MNHEY, CDR2 SVGAGI. The CDR3 length is 16 residues. Deletions cut 0 bases from V and 0 bases from J, with 11 bases between.

The chain has TRBV11-1 and TRBJ2-5, with D possibly matching TRBD2 (5 bases). V lost 9 bases and J 5 bases, leaving 19 bases between the germline ends. Germline-derived CDR1 and CDR2 are SGHAT and FQDESV (reference sequence). The CDR3 sequence is 14 residues long. CDR3 sequence: CASRGMGEGETQYF. In DNA, the CDR3 is TGTGCCAGTCGGGGTATGGGCGAAGGGGAGACCCAGTACTTC. Looking up the rest from reference TRBV11-1 and TRBJ2-5 gives the full variable domain: EAEVAQSPRYKITEKSQAVAFWCDPISGHATLYWYRQILGQGPELLVQFQDESVVDDSQLPKDRFSAERLKGVDSTLKIQPAELGDSAMYLCASRGMGEGETQYFGPGTRLLVL.

The chain is built from TRBV6-5 and TRBJ1-5, with a tentative D call TRBD1 (6 bases). Germline V CDR1 and CDR2: MNHEY, SVGAGI. The germline V and J ends were trimmed by 5 bases and 2 bases, with 10 bases remaining between them. The CDR3 has 14 amino acids. CDR3 DNA sequence: TGTGCCAGCAGTAAGAACAGGGGCAATCAGCCCCAGCATTTT. Translated: CASSKNRGNQPQHF.